The clone carrying this T cell receptor (beta chain) came up many times. This specimen comes from a study of neurological immune-mediated disorders. TCRdb reanalysed the 5' RACE reads using MiXCR and keeps one entry per CDR3 protein. This table has tens of thousands of distinct CDR3 sequences, 3% to 4% appearing once. The receptor's source is a woman aged 35 to 49 with multiple sclerosis. What was sequenced was CD4+ T cells from blood.

CDR3 sequence: CASGPGAGSSYEQYF. In nucleotides, the CDR3 is TGCGCCAGCGGACCGGGAGCAGGGAGCTCCTACGAGCAGTACTTC. The V and J genes are TRBV5-1 and TRBJ2-7; D possibly corresponds to TRBD2 (6 bases). CDR3 length: 15 amino acids. Trimming stripped 7 bases from V and 0 bases from J, with 17 bases between. The germline V gene encodes CDR1 SGHRS and CDR2 YFSETQ.